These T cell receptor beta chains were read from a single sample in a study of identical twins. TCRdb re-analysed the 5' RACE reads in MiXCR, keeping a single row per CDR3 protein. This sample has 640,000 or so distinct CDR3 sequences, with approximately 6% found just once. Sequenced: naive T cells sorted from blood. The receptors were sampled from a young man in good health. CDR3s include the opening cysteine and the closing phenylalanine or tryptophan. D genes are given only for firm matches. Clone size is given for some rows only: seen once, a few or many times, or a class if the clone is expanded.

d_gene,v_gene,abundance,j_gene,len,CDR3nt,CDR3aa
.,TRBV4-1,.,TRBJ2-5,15,TGCGCCAGCAGCCATGGGACACACGACCAAGAGACCCAGTACTTC,CASSHGTHDQETQYF
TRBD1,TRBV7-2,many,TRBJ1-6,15,TGTGCCAGCAGCTTGGGACAGGGTCGAGATTCACCCCTCCACTTT,CASSLGQGRDSPLHF
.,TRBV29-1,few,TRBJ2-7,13,TGCAGCGTTGAACAGGGGATTACCTACGAGCAGTACTTC,CSVEQGITYEQYF
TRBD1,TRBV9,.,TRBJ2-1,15,TGTGCCAGCAGCGTAGTAAGACAGGGGACTGATGAGCAGTTCTTC,CASSVVRQGTDEQFF
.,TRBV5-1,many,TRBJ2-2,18,TGCGCCAGCAGCTCGCTTCGGGACTCCAGGCGAAACACCGGGGAGCTGTTTTTT,CASSSLRDSRRNTGELFF
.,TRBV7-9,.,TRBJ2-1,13,TGTGCCAGCATCGGAGGGCCCGAGAATGAGCAGTTCTTC,CASIGGPENEQFF
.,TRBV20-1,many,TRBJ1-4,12,TGCAGTGCTGCCGCGGGAAGCGAAAAACTGTTTTTT,CSAAAGSEKLFF
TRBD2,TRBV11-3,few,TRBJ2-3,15,TGTGCCAGCAGCTTCAGGACTAGCTTCACAGATACGCAGTATTTT,CASSFRTSFTDTQYF
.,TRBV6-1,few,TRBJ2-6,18,TGTGCCAGCAGCCCACGTGCGGGGATAATCTCTGGGGCCAACGTCCTGACTTTC,CASSPRAGIISGANVLTF
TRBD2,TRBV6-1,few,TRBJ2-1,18,TGTGCCAGCACCCCGGGACTAGCGGGAGGGCCTGACTACAATGAGCAGTTCTTC,CASTPGLAGGPDYNEQFF
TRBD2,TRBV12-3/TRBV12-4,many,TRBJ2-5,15,TGTGCCAGCAGTTTAGATAGCGGGAGCCGGGAGACCCAGTACTTC,CASSLDSGSRETQYF
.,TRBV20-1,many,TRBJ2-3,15,TGCAGTGCTAGGGGTTTTGGGGGTGGCACAGATACGCAGTATTTT,CSARGFGGGTDTQYF
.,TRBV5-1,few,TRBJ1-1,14,TGCGCCAGCTTGGGAGGCGGATTGAACACTGAAGCTTTCTTT,CASLGGGLNTEAFF
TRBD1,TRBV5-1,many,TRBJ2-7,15,TGCGCCAGCAGCTTAGGACAGGGGGCTCTCTGGGAGCAGTACTTC,CASSLGQGALWEQYF
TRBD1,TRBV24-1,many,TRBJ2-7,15,TGTGCCACCAGTGAATCGGGACAGGGGTTCGACGAGCAGTACTTC,CATSESGQGFDEQYF
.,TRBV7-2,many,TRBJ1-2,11,TGTGCCAGCAGCTTATGGGGTGGCTACACCTTC,CASSLWGGYTF
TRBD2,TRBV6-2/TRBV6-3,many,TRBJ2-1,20,TGTGCCAGCAGCCCGGGCCCCATGTTGACTAGCGGGAGGGTTAACAATGAGCAGTTCTTC,CASSPGPMLTSGRVNNEQFF
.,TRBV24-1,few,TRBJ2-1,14,TGTGCCACCTCGGAACAGGGAGGGTACAATGAGCAGTTCTTC,CATSEQGGYNEQFF
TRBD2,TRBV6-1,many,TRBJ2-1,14,TGTGCCAGCAGCCTAGCGGGGCTAAACAATGAGCAGTTCTTC,CASSLAGLNNEQFF
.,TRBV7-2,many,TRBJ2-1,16,TGTGCCAGCAGCTTATTAGACCGAGACTCCTACAATGAGCAGTTCTTC,CASSLLDRDSYNEQFF
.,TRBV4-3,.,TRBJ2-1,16,TGCGCCAGCAGCCAAGAAGGGACTTATACCTACAATGAGCAGTTCTTC,CASSQEGTYTYNEQFF
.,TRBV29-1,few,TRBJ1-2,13,TGCAGCGTTGTGACACTCCCGAGGGATGGCTACACCTTC,CSVVTLPRDGYTF
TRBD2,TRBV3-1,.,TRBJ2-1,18,TGTGCCAGCAGCCAAAGGACCATTAGCGGGAAGATGGGGAATGAGCAGTTCTTC,CASSQRTISGKMGNEQFF
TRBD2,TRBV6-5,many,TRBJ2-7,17,TGTGCCAGCAGTTACATCAGGGTTAGCGGGAGCCGGTACGAGCAGTACTTC,CASSYIRVSGSRYEQYF
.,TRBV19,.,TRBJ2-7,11,TGTGCCAGTAGTATTTCCAACGAGCAGTACTTC,CASSISNEQYF
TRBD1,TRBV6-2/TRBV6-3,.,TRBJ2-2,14,TGTGCCGCCCGACAGGGGGCCGCCACCGGGGAGCTGTTTTTT,CAARQGAATGELFF
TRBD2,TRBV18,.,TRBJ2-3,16,TGTGCCAGCTCAACACAACTAGCGGGAGGCACAGATACGCAGTATTTT,CASSTQLAGGTDTQYF
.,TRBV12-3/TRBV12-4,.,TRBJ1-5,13,TGTGCCAGCAGCCCGGGGCAAGGTGCGCCCCAGCATTTT,CASSPGQGAPQHF
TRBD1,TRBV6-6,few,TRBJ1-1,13,TGTGCCACCGCCGGGACAGGCCTCACTGAAGCTTTCTTT,CATAGTGLTEAFF
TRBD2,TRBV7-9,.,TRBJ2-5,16,TGTGCCAGCAGCTTAGGCGGAGTAGCGGGACAAGAGACCCAGTACTTC,CASSLGGVAGQETQYF
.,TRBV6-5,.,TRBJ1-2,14,TGTGCCAGCAGTTACTCCACATCTAACTATGGCTACACCTTC,CASSYSTSNYGYTF